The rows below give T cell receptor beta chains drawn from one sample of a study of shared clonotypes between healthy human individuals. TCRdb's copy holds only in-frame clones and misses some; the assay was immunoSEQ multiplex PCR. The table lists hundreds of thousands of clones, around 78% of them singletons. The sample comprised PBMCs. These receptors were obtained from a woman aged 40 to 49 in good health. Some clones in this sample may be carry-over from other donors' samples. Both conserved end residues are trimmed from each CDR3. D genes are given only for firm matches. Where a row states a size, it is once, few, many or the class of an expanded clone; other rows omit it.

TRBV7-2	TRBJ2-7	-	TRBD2	ASSERSGRASYEQY
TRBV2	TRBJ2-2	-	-	ASRTGMNTGELF
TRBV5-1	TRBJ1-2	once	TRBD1	ASSFVDRGRLNYGYT
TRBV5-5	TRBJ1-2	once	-	ASSEDIYYGYT
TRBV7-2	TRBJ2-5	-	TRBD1	ASSSRQGGGTQY
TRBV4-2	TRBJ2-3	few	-	ASSQDHTLGPTSTDTQY
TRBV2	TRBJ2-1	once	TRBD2	ASSELAGGASHEQF
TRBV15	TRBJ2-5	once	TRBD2	ATSRGTSGSQETRY
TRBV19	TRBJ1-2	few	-	APGGPGVYGYT
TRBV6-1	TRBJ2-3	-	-	ASSERQKRGTDTQY
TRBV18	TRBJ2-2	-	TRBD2	ASSPGLAENTGELF
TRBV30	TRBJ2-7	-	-	AWELGDNAPYEQY
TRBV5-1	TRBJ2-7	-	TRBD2	ASSWTSGRPYEQY
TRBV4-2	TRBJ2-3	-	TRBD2	ASSRSRTGGTTSTDTQY
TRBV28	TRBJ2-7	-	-	ASSERKAPYEQY
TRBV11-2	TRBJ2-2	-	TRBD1	ASSHYSNPGTGGTGELF
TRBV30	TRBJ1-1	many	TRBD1	AWAGQGFTEAF
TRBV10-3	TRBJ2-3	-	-	ATGAPDDTQY
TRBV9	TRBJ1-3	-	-	ASRTGNTIY
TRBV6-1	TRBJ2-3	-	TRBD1	ASSTGTGVTDTQY
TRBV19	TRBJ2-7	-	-	ASSIDGGSSSYEQY
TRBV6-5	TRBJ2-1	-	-	ASSYSPGHSYNEQF
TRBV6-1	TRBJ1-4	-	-	ASQKQGTNEKLF
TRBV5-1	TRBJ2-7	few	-	ASSLGQYDEQY
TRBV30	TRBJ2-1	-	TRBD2	AWIPIAGESYNEQF
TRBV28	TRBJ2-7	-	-	ASRRGSTDEQY
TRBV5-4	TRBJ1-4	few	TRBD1	ASSLGGREKLF
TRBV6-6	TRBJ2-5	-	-	ASREPGDETQY
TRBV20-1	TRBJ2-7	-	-	SAGRPGQY
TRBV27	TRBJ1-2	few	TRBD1	ASRGAGGINYGYT
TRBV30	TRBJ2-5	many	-	AWSGASQETQY
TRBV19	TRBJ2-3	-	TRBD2	ASSGGGPTQY
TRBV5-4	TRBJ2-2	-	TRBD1	ASSLYRGPGELF
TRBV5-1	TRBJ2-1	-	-	ASSLVVGNSYNEQF
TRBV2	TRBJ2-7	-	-	ASRLWGQRSSYEQY
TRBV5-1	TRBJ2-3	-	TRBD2	ASSLVLAGGADTQY
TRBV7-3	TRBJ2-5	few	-	ASSISGTGQETQY
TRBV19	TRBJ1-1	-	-	ASSITPGANTEAF
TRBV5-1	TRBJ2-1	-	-	ASSLSLVADNEQF
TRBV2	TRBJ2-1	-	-	ASSEGQYNEQF